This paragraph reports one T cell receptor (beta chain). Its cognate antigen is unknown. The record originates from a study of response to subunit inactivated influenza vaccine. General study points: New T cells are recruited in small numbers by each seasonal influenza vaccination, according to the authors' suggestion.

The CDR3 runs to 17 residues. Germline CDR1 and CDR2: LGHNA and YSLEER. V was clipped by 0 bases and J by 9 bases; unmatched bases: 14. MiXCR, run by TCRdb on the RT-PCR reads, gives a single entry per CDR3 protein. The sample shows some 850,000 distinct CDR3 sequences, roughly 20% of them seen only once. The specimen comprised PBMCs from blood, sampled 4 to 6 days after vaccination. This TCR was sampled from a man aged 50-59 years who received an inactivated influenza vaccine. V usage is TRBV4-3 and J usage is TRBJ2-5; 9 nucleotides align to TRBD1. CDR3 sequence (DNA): TGCGCCAGCAGCCAAGATTCACGGGGACAGGGTCTGACGCCCCAGTACTTC. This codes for CASSQDSRGQGLTPQYF.